This T cell receptor beta chain was identified during a study of cytomegalovirus exposure and HLA in healthy donors. This CDR3 contains 16 residues. Trimming removed 1 base at V and 4 bases at J, with 16 bases between. Germline V gene data show CDR1 as SGHAT and CDR2 as FQNNGV. The PCR ran on 60 Vbeta and 13 Jbeta primers. Repertoires were generated with immunoSEQ multiplex PCR, while TCRdb's copy carries only in-frame clones and drops some. Found here are more than 150,000 clones, 75% to 85% of them singletons; the top ten hold approximately 2%. The material sequenced was PBMCs. The source of this sequence is a woman under 30 in good health and CMV-seropositive. V gene TRBV11-2 combines with J gene TRBJ1-1; D remains ambiguous. The CDR3 loop is CASSLGTLREGTEAFF. The DNA for the CDR3 is TGTGCCAGCAGCTTAGGGACCCTAAGGGAGGGCACTGAAGCTTTCTTT.